The present entry profiles one T cell receptor (beta chain) with its context. The data are from a study of blood T cell repertoires in COVID-19. Study-level information: Samples came from the United States, Italy and Spain, spanning acute and convalescent COVID-19. T cells, B-cell-depleted T cells, or PBMCs provided the cDNA or gDNA that served as material.

Patients from Seattle were sampled longitudinally, starting during active infection. The CDR3 totals 13 residues. Germline V lookup: CDR1 MRHNA, CDR2 SNTAGT. Trimming took 4 bases from V and 4 from J, leaving 8 bases between them. Original processing methods: Researchers report that nucleated cell counts were estimated from reference gene primer amplification. Using immunoSEQ multiplex PCR, the repertoire was profiled, and TCRdb retains in-frame clones only, with some absent. That table furnishes V, J and clone size, whereas the DNA furnished D and trimming. The sample carries a few hundred thousand clones, about 89% recorded once.

Sequencing was done on a sample of peripheral blood. The source is a woman in her thirties with COVID-19, enrolled during active disease. V gene TRBV6-4 combines with J gene TRBJ1-3; weak D call: TRBD1 (5 bases). CDR3 nucleotides: TGTGCCAGCAGTGGGAACAGGGGAAACACCATATATTTT. Translated, it gives CASSGNRGNTIYF.